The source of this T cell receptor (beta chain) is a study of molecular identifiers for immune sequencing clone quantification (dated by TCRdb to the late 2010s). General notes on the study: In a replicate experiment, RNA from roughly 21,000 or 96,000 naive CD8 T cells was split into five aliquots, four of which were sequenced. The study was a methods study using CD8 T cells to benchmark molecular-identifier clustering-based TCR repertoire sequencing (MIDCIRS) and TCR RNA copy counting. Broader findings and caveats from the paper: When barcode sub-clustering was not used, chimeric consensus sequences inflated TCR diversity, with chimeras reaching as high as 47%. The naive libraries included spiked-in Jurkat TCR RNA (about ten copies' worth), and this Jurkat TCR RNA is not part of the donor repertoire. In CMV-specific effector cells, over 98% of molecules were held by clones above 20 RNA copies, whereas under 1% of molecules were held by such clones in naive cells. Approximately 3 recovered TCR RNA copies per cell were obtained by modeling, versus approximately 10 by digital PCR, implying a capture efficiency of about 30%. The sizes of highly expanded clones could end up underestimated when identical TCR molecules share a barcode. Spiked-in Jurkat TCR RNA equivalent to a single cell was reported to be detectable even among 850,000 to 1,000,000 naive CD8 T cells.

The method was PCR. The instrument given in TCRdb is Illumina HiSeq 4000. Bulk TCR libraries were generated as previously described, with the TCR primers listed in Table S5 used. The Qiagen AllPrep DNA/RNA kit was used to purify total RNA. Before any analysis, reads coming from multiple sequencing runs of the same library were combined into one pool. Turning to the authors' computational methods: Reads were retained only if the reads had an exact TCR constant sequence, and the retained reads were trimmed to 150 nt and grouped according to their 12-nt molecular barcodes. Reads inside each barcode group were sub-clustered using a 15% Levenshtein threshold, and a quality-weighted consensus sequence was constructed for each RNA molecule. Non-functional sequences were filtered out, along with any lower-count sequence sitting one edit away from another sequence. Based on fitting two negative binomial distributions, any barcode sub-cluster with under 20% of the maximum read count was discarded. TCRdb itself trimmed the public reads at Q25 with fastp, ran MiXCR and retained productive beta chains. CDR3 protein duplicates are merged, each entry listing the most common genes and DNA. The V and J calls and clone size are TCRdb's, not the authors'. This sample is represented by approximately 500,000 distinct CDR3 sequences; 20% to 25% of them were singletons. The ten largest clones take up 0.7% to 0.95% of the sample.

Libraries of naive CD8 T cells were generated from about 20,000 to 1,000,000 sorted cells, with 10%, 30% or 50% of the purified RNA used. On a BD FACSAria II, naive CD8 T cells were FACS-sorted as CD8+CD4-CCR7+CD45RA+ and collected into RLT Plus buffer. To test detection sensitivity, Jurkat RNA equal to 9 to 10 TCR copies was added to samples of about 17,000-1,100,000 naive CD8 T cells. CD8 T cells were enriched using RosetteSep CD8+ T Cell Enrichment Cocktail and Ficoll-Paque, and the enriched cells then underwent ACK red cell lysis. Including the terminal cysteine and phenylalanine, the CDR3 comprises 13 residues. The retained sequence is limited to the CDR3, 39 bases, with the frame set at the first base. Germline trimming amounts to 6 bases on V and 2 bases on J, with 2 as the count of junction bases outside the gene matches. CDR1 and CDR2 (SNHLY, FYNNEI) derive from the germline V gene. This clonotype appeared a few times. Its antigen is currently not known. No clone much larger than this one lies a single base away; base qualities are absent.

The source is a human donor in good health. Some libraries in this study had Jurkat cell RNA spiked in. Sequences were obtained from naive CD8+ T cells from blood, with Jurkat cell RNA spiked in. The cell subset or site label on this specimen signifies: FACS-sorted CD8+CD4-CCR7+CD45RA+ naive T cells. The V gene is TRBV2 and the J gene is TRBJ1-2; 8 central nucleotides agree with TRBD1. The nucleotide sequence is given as TGTGCCAGCAGCGGACAGGGAAACTATGGCTACACCTTC. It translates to CASSGQGNYGYTF.